The 17 T cell receptor beta chains reported below all come from one sample, sequenced in a study of STAT3 mutations in large granular lymphocyte leukemia. Study outcomes and limitations: Every T-LGLL patient had at least one immunodominant TCRbeta clonotype.

TCRdb keeps only in-frame clones here, not all; method: immunoSEQ multiplex PCR. The sample shows around 8,000 clones, around 92% of them seen only once. No antigens are known for them. The sequenced sample consisted of peripheral blood mononuclear cells. The receptors originated from a man aged 50 or older with T-cell large granular lymphocyte leukemia. Some clones in this sample may be carry-over from other donors' samples.

Written as DNA, the CDR3 is TGTGCCATCAGTGAGTACGACGCGAGGGGCTACGAGCAGTACTTC. This encodes CAISEYDARGYEQYF. The V and J genes are TRBV10-3 and TRBJ2-7; the D call may be TRBD1 or TRBD2 (5 bases each). Per germline, CDR1 ENHRY and CDR2 SYGVKD. Trimming removed 1 base at V and 3 bases at J, with 13 bases between. CDR3 length: 15 amino acids.

CDR3 bases: TGTGCCAGCATCGGGGGGGGCCACGAGCAGTACTTC. It is translated as CASIGGGHEQYF. This chain uses TRBV6-5 with TRBJ2-7, with 8 positions matching TRBD2. V lost 7 bases, J lost 5 bases, and 4 bases stayed unmatched. Germline V gene lookup returns CDR1 MNHEY and CDR2 SVGAGI. The length of the CDR3 is 12 residues.

The CDR3 bases are TGTGCCAGCAGCTTAGACAGGGGCGGATTGTACGAGCAGTACTTC. Translated, it gives CASSLDRGGLYEQYF. This chain connects TRBV11-2 to TRBJ2-7; TRBD1 might be the D (6 bases). V was clipped by 0 bases and J by 4 bases, with 13 bases between them. The CDR3 runs to 15 residues. CDR1 and CDR2 (germline): SGHAT, FQNNGV. Complete variable domain (other parts from reference TRBV11-2 and TRBJ2-7): EAGVAQSPRYKIIEKRQSVAFWCNPISGHATLYWYQQILGQGPKLLIQFQNNGVVDDSQLPKDRFSAERLKGVDSTLKIQPAKLEDSAVYLCASSLDRGGLYEQYFGPGTRLTVT.

The J gene is TRBJ1-1, the V gene TRBV28; D not certain. V dropped 10 bases and J dropped 1 base, with 19 bases sitting between them. Germline values: CDR1 MDHEN, CDR2 SYDVKM. The CDR3 sequence is 15 residues long. CDR3: CATVPLGGRNTEAFF. The CDR3 coding sequence is TGTGCCACAGTACCTCTCGGAGGGAGGAACACTGAAGCTTTCTTT.

J is TRBJ1-5 and V is TRBV4-1, with 8 bases identical to TRBD1. The V segment lost 5 bases and the J segment 5 bases; nucleotides outside the gene matches: 8. The germline CDR1 and CDR2 sequences are MGHRA and YSYEKL. The CDR3 length is 15 residues. CDR3 loop: CASSRWGQADQPQHF. The CDR3 DNA follows: TGCGCCAGCAGCAGATGGGGACAGGCAGATCAGCCCCAGCATTTT.

The chain has TRBV2 and TRBJ2-7; D is ambiguous. The germline gives CDR1 SNHLY, CDR2 FYNNEI. The CDR3 spans 11 residues. Trimming removed 4 bases at V and 5 bases at J, with 6 bases between. CDR3 loop: CASSVRDEQYF. CDR3 coding DNA: TGTGCCAGCAGTGTCAGAGACGAGCAGTACTTC.

The CDR3 DNA reads as TGTGCCAGCAGGACTAGCGGGAGCGGGGAGCTGTTTTTT. The encoded protein is CASRTSGSGELFF. V and J are TRBV6-5 and TRBJ2-2; 12 bases align to TRBD2. V trimming: 6 bases; J trimming: 7 bases; junction bases outside the gene matches: 0. This CDR3 region has 13 residues. The germline V gene has CDR1 MNHEY and CDR2 SVGAGI.

The chain recombines TRBV6-5 with TRBJ2-7; tentatively, D is TRBD1 (5 bases). V lost 2 bases to trimming and J lost 7 bases, with 15 bases between them. Germline V gene lookup returns CDR1 MNHEY and CDR2 SVGAGI. This CDR3 has 14 residues. In DNA, the CDR3 is TGTGCCAGCAGTTACGGTCAGGGATTGGCGGAGCAGTACTTC. It yields the protein CASSYGQGLAEQYF.

V and J are TRBV5-5 and TRBJ2-7; no firm D call. The CDR3 covers 11 residues. V was clipped by 3 bases and J by 4 bases, with 5 bases between them. Germline V gene data show CDR1 as SGHKS and CDR2 as YYEKEE (reference sequence). The CDR3 is CASSSFYEQYF. The CDR3 DNA reads TGTGCCAGCAGCTCATTTTACGAGCAGTACTTC.

V gene TRBV9 combines with J gene TRBJ2-1, with 8 bases matching TRBD1. Unmatched junction bases numbered 8, after V lost 6 bases and J lost 0 bases. CDR3 length: 16 amino acids. CDR1 SGDLS and CDR2 YYNGEE come from the germline V gene. In DNA, the CDR3 is TGTGCCAGCACCATTACAGGGGGGAGCTCCTACAATGAGCAGTTCTTC. Amino acids: CASTITGGSSYNEQFF.

This chain connects TRBV29-1 to TRBJ2-3, with 12 bases identical to TRBD2. The CDR3 loop spans 17 amino acids. The ends lost 3 bases at V and 5 bases at J; junction bases unmatched: 12. Germline V gene data show CDR1 as SQVTM and CDR2 as ANQGSEA. The CDR3 coding sequence is TGCAGCGTTGAGGGAGTGGCTAGCGGGGGGGCCGGAGATACGCAGTATTTT. Protein product: CSVEGVASGGAGDTQYF.

The chain carries TRBV6-5 and TRBJ2-3, with 9 bases aligning to TRBD2. V lost 6 bases to trimming and J lost 5 bases; unmatched junction nucleotides: 9. The CDR3 extends over 15 amino acids. Germline CDR1 MNHEY, CDR2 SVGAGI. The CDR3 sequence: CASSRRREGQDTQYF. The CDR3 DNA reads as TGTGCCAGCAGCAGACGGCGGGAGGGCCAAGATACGCAGTATTTT.

The chain employs TRBV5-1 and TRBJ2-7, with 7 bases matching TRBD1. With 7 bases clipped from V and 0 bases from J, the junction kept 4 bases outside the gene matches. The CDR3 sequence is 13 residues long. Germline V lookup: CDR1 SGHRS, CDR2 YFSETQ. The CDR3 DNA sequence: TGCGCCAGCTGGGACAGCAACTCCTACGAGCAGTACTTC. Amino acid sequence: CASWDSNSYEQYF.

The V and J genes are TRBV6-1 and TRBJ1-2; 8 positions match TRBD1. The CDR3 covers 12 residues. CDR1 is MNHNS and CDR2 is SASEGT in the germline V gene. The V and J ends lost 4 bases and 5 bases, in that order; junction bases with no gene match: 0. CDR3 amino acids: CASSGTGYGYTF. For the CDR3, the DNA is TGTGCCAGCAGTGGGACAGGGTATGGCTACACCTTC.

The chain links TRBV10-3 to TRBJ2-3; 8 nucleotides line up with TRBD2. This CDR3 spans 19 amino acids. Germline CDR1 is ENHRY and CDR2 is SYGVKD. V shed 2 bases, J shed 0 bases, and the junction held 13 bases outside the gene matches. The CDR3 bases are TGTGCCATCAGTGAGGAGCTTAGCGGGGTCGTAGGTAGCACAGATACGCAGTATTTT. Protein: CAISEELSGVVGSTDTQYF.

As DNA, the CDR3 is TGTGCCAGCAGTCCCGGTTCAGCGGGGGAGCTGTTTTTT. This sequence encodes CASSPGSAGELFF. The chain carries TRBV7-3 and TRBJ2-2; no definite D call. Trimming stripped 6 bases from V and 8 bases from J, with 13 bases between. The CDR3 is 13 residues long. Germline V gene sequence: CDR1 SGHTA, CDR2 FQGTGA. Based on the CDR3 plus reference TRBV7-3 and TRBJ2-2, the full variable domain is GAGVSQTPSNKVTEKGKYVELRCDPISGHTALYWYRQSLGQGPEFLIYFQGTGAADDSGLPNDRFFAVRPEGSVSTLKIQRTERGDSAVYLCASSPGSAGELFFGEGSRLTVL.

The rearrangement links TRBV6-5 to TRBJ1-1; D unresolved. The germline V gene has CDR1 MNHEY and CDR2 SVGAGI. The CDR3 length is 12 residues. Trimming took off 8 bases at V and 4 bases at J, with 11 bases between the two ends. In DNA, the CDR3 is TGTGCCAGCGGCGCTTCGGGCACTGAAGCTTTCTTT. Translated, it gives CASGASGTEAFF.